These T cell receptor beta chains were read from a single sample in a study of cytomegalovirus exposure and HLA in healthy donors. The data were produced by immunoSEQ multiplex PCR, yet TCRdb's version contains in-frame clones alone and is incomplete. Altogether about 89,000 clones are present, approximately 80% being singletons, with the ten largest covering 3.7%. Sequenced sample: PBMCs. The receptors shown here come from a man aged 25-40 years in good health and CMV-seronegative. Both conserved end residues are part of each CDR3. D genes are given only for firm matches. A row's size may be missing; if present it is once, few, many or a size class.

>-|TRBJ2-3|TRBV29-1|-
CSVGRDATDTQYF
TGCAGCGTTGGCAGGGATGCCACAGATACGCAGTATTTT
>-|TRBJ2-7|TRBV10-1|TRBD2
CASSAGLAGYEQYF
TGCGCCAGCAGTGCGGGACTAGCGGGCTACGAGCAGTACTTC
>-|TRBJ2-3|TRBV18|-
CASSPVTSTDTQYF
TGTGCCAGCTCACCTGTGACTAGCACAGATACGCAGTATTTT
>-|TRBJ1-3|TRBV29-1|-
CSVAELGDTIYF
TGCAGCGTTGCAGAACTCGGGGACACCATATATTTT
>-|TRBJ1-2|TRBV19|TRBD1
CASSTRRTGPFYGYTF
TGTGCCAGTAGTACCCGTAGGACAGGGCCCTTCTATGGCTACACCTTC
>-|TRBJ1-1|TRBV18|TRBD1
CASSPGGGRNTEAFF
TGTGCCAGCTCACCAGGAGGGGGCAGGAACACTGAAGCTTTCTTT
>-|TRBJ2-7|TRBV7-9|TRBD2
CSSSSKVGGMSYEQYF
TGTTCCAGCAGCTCCAAGGTGGGGGGGATGTCCTACGAGCAGTACTTC
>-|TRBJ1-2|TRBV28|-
CVSSLGQGYGYTF
TGTGTCAGCAGTTTGGGGCAGGGTTATGGCTACACCTTC
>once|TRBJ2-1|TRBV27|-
CASSQHPRDMYNEQFF
TGTGCCAGCAGTCAACATCCCCGGGACATGTACAATGAGCAGTTCTTC
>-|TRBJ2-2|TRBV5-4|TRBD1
CASSDRAGELFF
TGTGCCAGCAGCGACAGGGCCGGGGAGCTGTTTTTT